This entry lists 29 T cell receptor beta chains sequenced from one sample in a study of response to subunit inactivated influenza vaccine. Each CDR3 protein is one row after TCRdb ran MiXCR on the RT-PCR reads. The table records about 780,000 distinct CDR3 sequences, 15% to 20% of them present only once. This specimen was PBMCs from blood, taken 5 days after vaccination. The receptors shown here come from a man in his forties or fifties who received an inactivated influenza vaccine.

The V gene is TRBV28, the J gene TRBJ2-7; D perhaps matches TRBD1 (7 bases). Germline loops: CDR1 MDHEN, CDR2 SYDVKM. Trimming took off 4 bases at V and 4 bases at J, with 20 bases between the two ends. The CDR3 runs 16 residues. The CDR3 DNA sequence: TGTGCCAGCAGTTGGGCGGGACAGAGTGTGGTGTACGAGCAGTACTTC. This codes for CASSWAGQSVVYEQYF.

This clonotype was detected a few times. CDR3 residues: CATSKAGGANTGELFF. The CDR3 DNA is TGTGCCACCTCGAAAGCGGGAGGAGCGAACACCGGGGAGCTGTTTTTT. The rearrangement joins TRBV12-3 or TRBV12-4 to TRBJ2-2; TRBD2 matches at 9 bases. V was clipped by 10 bases and J by 0 bases; unmatched bases: 9. The CDR3 sequence is 16 residues long.

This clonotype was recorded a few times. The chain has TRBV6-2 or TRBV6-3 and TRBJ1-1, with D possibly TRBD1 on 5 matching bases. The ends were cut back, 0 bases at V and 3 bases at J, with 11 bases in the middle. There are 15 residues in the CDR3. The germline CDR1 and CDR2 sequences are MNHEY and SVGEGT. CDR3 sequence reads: CASSYSGTLYTEAFF. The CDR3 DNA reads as TGTGCCAGCAGTTACTCGGGGACCTTATACACTGAAGCTTTCTTT.

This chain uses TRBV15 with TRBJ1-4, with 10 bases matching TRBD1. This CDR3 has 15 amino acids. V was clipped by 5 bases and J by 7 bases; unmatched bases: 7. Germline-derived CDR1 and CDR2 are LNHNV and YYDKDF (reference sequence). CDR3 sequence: CATSWGQGKGEKLFF. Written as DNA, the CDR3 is TGTGCCACCAGCTGGGGACAGGGGAAGGGTGAAAAACTGTTTTTT.

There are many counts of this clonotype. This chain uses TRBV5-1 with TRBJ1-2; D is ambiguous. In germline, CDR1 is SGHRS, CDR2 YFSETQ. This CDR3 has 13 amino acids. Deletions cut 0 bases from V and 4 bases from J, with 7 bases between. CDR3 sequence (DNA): TGCGCCAGCAGCTTGGGAGGTACCTATGGCTACACCTTC. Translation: CASSLGGTYGYTF.

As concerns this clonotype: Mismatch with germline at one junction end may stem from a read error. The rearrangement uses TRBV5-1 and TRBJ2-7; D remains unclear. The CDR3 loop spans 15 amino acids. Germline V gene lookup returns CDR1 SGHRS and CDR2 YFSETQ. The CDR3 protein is CASSLAAGGPVEHYF. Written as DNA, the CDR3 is TGCGCCAGCAGCTTGGCGGCAGGCGGTCCGGTCGAGCATTACTTC.

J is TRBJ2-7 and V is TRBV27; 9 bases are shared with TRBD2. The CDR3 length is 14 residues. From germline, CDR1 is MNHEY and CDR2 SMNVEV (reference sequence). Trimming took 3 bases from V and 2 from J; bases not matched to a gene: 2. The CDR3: CASSFASGTYEQYF. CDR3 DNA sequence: TGTGCCAGCAGTTTCGCTAGCGGGACCTACGAGCAGTACTTC.

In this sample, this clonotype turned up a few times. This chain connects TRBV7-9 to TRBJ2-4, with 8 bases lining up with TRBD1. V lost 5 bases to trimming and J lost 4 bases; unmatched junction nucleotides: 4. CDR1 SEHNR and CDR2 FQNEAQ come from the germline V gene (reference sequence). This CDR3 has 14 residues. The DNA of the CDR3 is TGTGCCAGCAGCGACCGGGACAGGAAAAACATTCAGTACTTC. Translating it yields CASSDRDRKNIQYF. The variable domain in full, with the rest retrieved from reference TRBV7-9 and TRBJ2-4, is DTGVSQNPRHKITKRGQNVTFRCDPISEHNRLYWYRQTLGQGPEFLTYFQNEAQLEKSRLLSDRFSAERPKGSFSTLEIQRTEQGDSAMYLCASSDRDRKNIQYFGAGTRLSVL.

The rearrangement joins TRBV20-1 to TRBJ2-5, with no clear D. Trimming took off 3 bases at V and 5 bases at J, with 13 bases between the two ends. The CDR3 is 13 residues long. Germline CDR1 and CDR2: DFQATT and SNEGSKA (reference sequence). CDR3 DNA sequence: TGCAGTGCTAGGAAGCTTCCGCGGGAGACCCAGTACTTC. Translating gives CSARKLPRETQYF.

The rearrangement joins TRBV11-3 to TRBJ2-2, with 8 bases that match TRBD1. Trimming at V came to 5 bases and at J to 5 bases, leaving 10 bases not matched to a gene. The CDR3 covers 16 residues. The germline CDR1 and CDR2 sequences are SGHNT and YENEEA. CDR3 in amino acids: CASSPGQDWDTGELFF. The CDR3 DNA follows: TGTGCCAGCAGCCCGGGACAGGACTGGGATACCGGGGAGCTGTTTTTT.

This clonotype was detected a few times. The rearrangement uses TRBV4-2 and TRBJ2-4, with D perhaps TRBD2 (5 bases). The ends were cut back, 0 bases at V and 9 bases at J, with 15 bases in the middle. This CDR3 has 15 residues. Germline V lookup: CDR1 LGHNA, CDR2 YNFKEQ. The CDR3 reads CASSQDGEGLRIQYF. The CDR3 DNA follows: TGTGCCAGCAGCCAAGACGGGGAAGGACTGCGCATTCAGTACTTC.

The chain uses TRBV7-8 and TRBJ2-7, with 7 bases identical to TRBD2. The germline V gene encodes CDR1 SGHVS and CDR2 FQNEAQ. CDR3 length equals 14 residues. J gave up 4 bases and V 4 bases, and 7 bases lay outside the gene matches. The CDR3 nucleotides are TGTGCCAGCAGCTCCCGGACTAGTAATTACGAGCAGTACTTC. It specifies CASSSRTSNYEQYF.

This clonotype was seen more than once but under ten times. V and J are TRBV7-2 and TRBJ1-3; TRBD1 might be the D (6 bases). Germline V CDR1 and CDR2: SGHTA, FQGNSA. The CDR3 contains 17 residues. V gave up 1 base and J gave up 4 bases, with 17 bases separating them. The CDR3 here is CASSLGILGGAGNTIYF. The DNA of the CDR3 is TGTGCCAGCAGCTTAGGGATTCTGGGGGGCGCGGGAAACACCATATATTTT.

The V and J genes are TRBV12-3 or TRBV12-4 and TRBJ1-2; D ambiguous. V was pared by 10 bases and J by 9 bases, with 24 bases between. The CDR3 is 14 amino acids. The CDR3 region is CATQPTVAAMRYTF. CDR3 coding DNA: TGTGCCACCCAACCAACCGTCGCGGCAATGCGCTACACCTTC.

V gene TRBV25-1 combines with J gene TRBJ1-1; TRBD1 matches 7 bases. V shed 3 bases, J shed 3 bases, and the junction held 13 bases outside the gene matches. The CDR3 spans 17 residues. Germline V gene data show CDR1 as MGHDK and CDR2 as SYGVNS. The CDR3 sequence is CASSERDSRIRDTEAFF. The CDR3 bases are TGTGCCAGCAGTGAGAGGGACAGTAGAATCAGGGACACTGAAGCTTTCTTT.

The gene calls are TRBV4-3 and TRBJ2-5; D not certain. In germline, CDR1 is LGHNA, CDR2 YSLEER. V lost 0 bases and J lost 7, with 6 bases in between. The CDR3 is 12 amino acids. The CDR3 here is CASSQDHGTQYF. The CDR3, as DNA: TGCGCCAGCAGCCAAGACCATGGGACCCAGTACTTC.

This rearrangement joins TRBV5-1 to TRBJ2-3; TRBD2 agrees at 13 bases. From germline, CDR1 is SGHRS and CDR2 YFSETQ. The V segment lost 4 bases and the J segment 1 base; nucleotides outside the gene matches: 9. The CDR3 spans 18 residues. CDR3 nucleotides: TGCGCCAGCAGCGCCGGGACTAGCGGGACCCAGGGCACAGATACGCAGTATTTT. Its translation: CASSAGTSGTQGTDTQYF.

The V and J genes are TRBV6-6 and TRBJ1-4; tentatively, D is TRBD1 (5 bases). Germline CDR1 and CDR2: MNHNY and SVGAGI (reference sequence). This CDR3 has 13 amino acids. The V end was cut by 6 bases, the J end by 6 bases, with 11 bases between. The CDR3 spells CASSYGTDEKLFF. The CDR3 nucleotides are TGTGCCAGCAGCTACGGGACGGATGAAAAACTGTTTTTT.

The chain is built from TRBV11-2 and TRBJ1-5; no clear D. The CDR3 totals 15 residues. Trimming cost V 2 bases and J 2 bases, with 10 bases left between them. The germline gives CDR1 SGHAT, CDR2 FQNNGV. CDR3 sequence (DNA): TGTGCCAGCAGCTTAATGGGTGGCGGCAATCAGCCCCAGCATTTT. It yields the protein CASSLMGGGNQPQHF.

The CDR3 protein is CSATQTSGKETQYF. The CDR3 DNA follows: TGCAGTGCTACCCAGACTAGCGGGAAAGAGACCCAGTACTTC. The J gene is TRBJ2-5, the V gene TRBV20-1; 11 bases match TRBD2. Germline CDR1 is DFQATT and CDR2 is SNEGSKA (reference sequence). The CDR3 covers 14 residues. J was trimmed by 3 bases and V by 4 bases; bases with no gene match: 4.

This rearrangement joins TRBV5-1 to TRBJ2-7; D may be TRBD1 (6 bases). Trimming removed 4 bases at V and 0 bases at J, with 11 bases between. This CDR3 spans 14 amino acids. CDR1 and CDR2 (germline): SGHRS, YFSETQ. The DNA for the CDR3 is TGCGCCAGCAGCCCGGACAGTCGCTCCTACGAGCAGTACTTC. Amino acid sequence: CASSPDSRSYEQYF. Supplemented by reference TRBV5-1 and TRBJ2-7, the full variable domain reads KAGVTQTPRYLIKTRGQQVTLSCSPISGHRSVSWYQQTPGQGLQFLFEYFSETQRNKGNFPGRFSGRQFSNSRSEMNVSTLELGDSALYLCASSPDSRSYEQYFGPGTRLTVT.

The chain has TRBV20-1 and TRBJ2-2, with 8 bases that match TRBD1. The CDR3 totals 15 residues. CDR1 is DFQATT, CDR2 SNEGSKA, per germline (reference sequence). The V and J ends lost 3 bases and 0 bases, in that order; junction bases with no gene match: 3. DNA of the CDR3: TGCAGTGCTAGGACGGGACAGGCGAACACCGGGGAGCTGTTTTTT. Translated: CSARTGQANTGELFF.

Here the CDR3 reads CASSLSAAPYLFEAFF. The CDR3 DNA is TGTGCCAGCAGCTTGTCGGCGGCCCCGTACCTCTTTGAAGCTTTCTTT. The chain joins TRBV7-8 to TRBJ1-1, with unresolved D. The germline gives CDR1 SGHVS, CDR2 FQNEAQ. Trimming took off 3 bases at V and 7 bases at J, with 21 bases between the two ends. The CDR3 consists of 16 residues.

CDR3 DNA: TGTGCCAGCAGTCAGCGGGTAGTCGGGGAGACCCAGTACTTC. This gives the protein CASSQRVVGETQYF. The chain has TRBV2 and TRBJ2-5; a possible D gene is TRBD2 (6 bases). The germline V gene encodes CDR1 SNHLY and CDR2 FYNNEI. CDR3 size: 14 residues. Trimming shortened V by 5 bases and J by 5 bases, and 15 bases separated the two germline ends.

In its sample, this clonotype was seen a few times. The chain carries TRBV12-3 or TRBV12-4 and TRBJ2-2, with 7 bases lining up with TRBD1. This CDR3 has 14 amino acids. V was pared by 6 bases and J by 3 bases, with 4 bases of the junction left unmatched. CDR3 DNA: TGTGCCAGCAGGGGACAGAGGTACACCGGGGAGCTGTTTTTT. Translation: CASRGQRYTGELFF.

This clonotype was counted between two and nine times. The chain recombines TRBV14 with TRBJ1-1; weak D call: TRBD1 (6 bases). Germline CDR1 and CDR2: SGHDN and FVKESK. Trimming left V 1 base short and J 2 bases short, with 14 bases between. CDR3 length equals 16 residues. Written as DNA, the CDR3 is TGTGCCAGCAGCCAAGCGAAGGGACACTTCAACACTGAAGCTTTCTTT. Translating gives CASSQAKGHFNTEAFF.

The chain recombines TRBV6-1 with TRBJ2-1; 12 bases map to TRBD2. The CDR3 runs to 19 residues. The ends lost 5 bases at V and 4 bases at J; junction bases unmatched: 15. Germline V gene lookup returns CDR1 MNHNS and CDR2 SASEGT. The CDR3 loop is CASSSRTSGNHRGYNEQFF. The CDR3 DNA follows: TGTGCCAGCAGTAGCCGGACTAGCGGGAACCATCGGGGATACAATGAGCAGTTCTTC.

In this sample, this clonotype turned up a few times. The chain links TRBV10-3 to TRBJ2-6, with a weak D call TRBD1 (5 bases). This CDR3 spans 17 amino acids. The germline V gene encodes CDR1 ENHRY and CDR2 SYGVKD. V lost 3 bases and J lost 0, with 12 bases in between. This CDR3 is CAISEVAGHSGANVLTF. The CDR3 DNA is TGTGCCATCAGTGAAGTGGCAGGGCACTCTGGGGCCAACGTCCTGACTTTC.

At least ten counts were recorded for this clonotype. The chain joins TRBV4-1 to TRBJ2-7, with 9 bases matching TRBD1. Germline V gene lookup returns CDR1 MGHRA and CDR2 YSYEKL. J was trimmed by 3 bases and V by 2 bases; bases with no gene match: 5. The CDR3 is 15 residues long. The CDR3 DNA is TGCGCCAGCAGCCAAACCGGGACAGGGCACTACGAGCAGTACTTC. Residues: CASSQTGTGHYEQYF.